The 27 T cell receptor beta chains listed next were all sequenced from one sample in a study of blood T cell repertoires in COVID-19. Repertoires were generated with immunoSEQ multiplex PCR, while TCRdb's copy carries only in-frame clones and drops some. The data contain about 350,000 clones, about nine tenths of them seen just once; the ten biggest clones take up 3% to 4%. The material sequenced was peripheral blood. The receptors originated from a woman aged 60-75 years with COVID-19, enrolled during active disease.

V usage is TRBV6-5 and J usage is TRBJ2-7; 8 bases fit TRBD1. Germline V CDR1 and CDR2: MNHEY, SVGAGI. With V trimmed by 8 bases and J by 3 bases, 12 bases remained unmatched. This CDR3 contains 15 residues. CDR3 bases: TGTGCCAGCGTTACCCGAGACAGGGGAGGCTACGAGCAGTACTTC. This sequence encodes CASVTRDRGGYEQYF.

The chain has TRBV7-3 and TRBJ1-2, with 7 positions matching TRBD1. CDR1 is SGHTA, CDR2 FQGTGA, per germline. The CDR3 totals 13 residues. Trimming removed 6 bases from V and 3 bases from J; junction bases left unmatched: 4. The CDR3: CASSRDRDYGYTF. The CDR3 DNA sequence: TGTGCCAGCAGTCGCGACAGGGACTATGGCTACACCTTC.

This rearrangement joins TRBV3-1 (or the pseudogene TRBV3-2) to TRBJ2-3; TRBD2 agrees at 8 bases. This CDR3 is built from 14 residues. Germline V gene sequence: CDR1 LGHDT, CDR2 YNNKEL (reference sequence). V lost 4 bases, J lost 2 bases, and 2 bases stayed unmatched. CDR3 sequence reads: CASSRAGDTDTQYF. CDR3 bases: TGTGCCAGCAGCCGAGCGGGGGACACAGATACGCAGTATTTT.

The chain's CDR3 is CASSGRSSVADTQYF. CDR3 DNA sequence: TGTGCCAGCAGTGGTCGGTCTAGCGTGGCAGATACGCAGTATTTT. The V call is TRBV2, the J call TRBJ2-3; possibly TRBD2 for D (6 bases). Trimming shortened V by 4 bases and J by 4 bases, and 15 bases separated the two germline ends. The germline V gene has CDR1 SNHLY and CDR2 FYNNEI. The CDR3 loop spans 15 amino acids. The full variable domain, its missing parts supplied by reference TRBV2 and TRBJ2-3, is EPEVTQTPSHQVTQMGQEVILRCVPISNHLYFYWYRQILGQKVEFLVSFYNNEISEKSEIFDDQFSVERPDGSNFTLKIRSTKLEDSAMYFCASSGRSSVADTQYFGPGTRLTVL.

The chain links TRBV27 to TRBJ2-3; D unresolved. There are 14 residues in the CDR3. The germline V gene encodes CDR1 MNHEY and CDR2 SMNVEV (reference sequence). V was clipped by 5 bases and J by 1 base, with 10 bases between them. CDR3 sequence reads: CASSTVVGTDTQYF. CDR3 nucleotides: TGTGCCAGCAGTACCGTAGTCGGCACAGATACGCAGTATTTT.

The V call is TRBV5-1, the J call TRBJ2-6; D remains ambiguous. Germline-derived CDR1 and CDR2 are SGHRS and YFSETQ. CDR3 size: 19 residues. Between the trimmed V and J ends, which lost 4 bases and 0 bases, there was a span of 20 bases. DNA of the CDR3: TGCGCCAGCAGCCGCACGGAACAGAGTTTAAGCTCTGGGGCCAACGTCCTGACTTTC. Translation gives CASSRTEQSLSSGANVLTF.

This chain uses TRBV10-1 with TRBJ2-1; 8 bases map to TRBD2. The V gene's germline CDR1 is WNHNN and CDR2 SYGVQD (reference sequence). This CDR3 region has 15 residues. With V trimmed by 4 bases and J by 7 bases, 9 bases remained unmatched. The CDR3 DNA reads as TGCGCCAGCAGTGGGTCGGGGGGGCCGATAAATGAGCAGTTCTTC. Translation gives CASSGSGGPINEQFF.

The chain joins TRBV5-4 to TRBJ2-3; D perhaps matches TRBD2 (7 bases). Trimming left V 3 bases short and J 5 bases short, with 16 bases between. CDR1 and CDR2 from the germline V gene are SGHNT and YYREEE (reference sequence). The CDR3 is 15 residues long. The CDR3 sequence is CASSSGGGLGDTQYF. The CDR3 region has the DNA TGTGCCAGCAGCTCGGGCGGGGGCTTGGGAGATACGCAGTATTTT.

The genes are TRBV5-1 and TRBJ2-5; TRBD2 aligns across 7 bases. V lost 4 bases to trimming and J lost 5 bases; unmatched junction nucleotides: 11. The germline V gene has CDR1 SGHRS and CDR2 YFSETQ. The CDR3 consists of 15 residues. CDR3 in amino acids: CASSPNSGGRETQYF. The CDR3 DNA reads TGCGCCAGCAGCCCTAATTCCGGGGGGAGGGAGACCCAGTACTTC.

This chain uses TRBV18 with TRBJ1-2, with a tentative D call TRBD1 (6 bases). V was pared by 4 bases and J by 6 bases, with 12 bases between. Germline V gene data show CDR1 as KGHSH and CDR2 as LQKENI. The CDR3 runs 13 residues. The chain's CDR3 is CASSLMGADGYTF. CDR3 in DNA: TGTGCCAGCTCACTGATGGGGGCCGATGGCTACACCTTC.

V and J are TRBV6-5 and TRBJ2-1, with 9 nucleotides matching TRBD1. The J segment lost 7 bases and the V segment lost 2 bases, leaving 9 bases of the junction unmatched. The CDR3 has 16 amino acids. The germline CDR1 and CDR2 sequences are MNHEY and SVGAGI. The CDR3: CASSYPSGQGRNEQFF. The CDR3 region has the DNA TGTGCCAGCAGTTACCCCTCCGGACAGGGGAGGAATGAGCAGTTCTTC.

This clone was found once. The V and J genes are TRBV5-1 and TRBJ1-3; no clear D. CDR3 length: 14 amino acids. V lost 2 bases to trimming and J lost 2 bases, with 8 bases between them. CDR1 and CDR2 (germline): SGHRS, YFSETQ. Written as DNA, the CDR3 is TGCGCCAGCAGCTTCGGGAGCCCTGGAAACACCATATATTTT. The encoded protein is CASSFGSPGNTIYF.

This clone has only a few counts. The chain combines TRBV6-1 with TRBJ1-5, with TRBD1 matching 8 bases. Germline V CDR1 and CDR2: MNHNS, SASEGT. The CDR3 is 14 amino acids. Unmatched junction bases numbered 1, after V lost 2 bases and J lost 4 bases. The CDR3 region has the DNA TGTGCCAGCAGTGAAAACAGGGGGAATCAGCCCCAGCATTTT. Translating it yields CASSENRGNQPQHF.

V and J are TRBV19 and TRBJ1-6; D unresolved. CDR3 length: 19 amino acids. The germline CDR1 and CDR2 sequences are LNHDA and SQIVND (reference sequence). V lost 3 bases and J 0 bases, leaving 18 bases between the germline ends. CDR3 sequence reads: CASSIFSLRESSYNSPLHF. DNA for the CDR3: TGTGCCAGTAGTATTTTTAGTTTGAGGGAAAGCTCCTATAATTCACCCCTCCACTTT.

This chain connects TRBV6-1 to TRBJ2-3; TRBD1 is a possible D gene (6 bases). Trimming cost V 1 base and J 4 bases, with 6 bases left between them. This CDR3 spans 13 amino acids. The germline gives CDR1 MNHNS, CDR2 SASEGT. The CDR3 DNA reads as TGTGCCAGCAGTGAAGAGGGGGCAGATACGCAGTATTTT. It encodes CASSEEGADTQYF.

This chain joins TRBV11-2 and TRBJ2-2; 12 nucleotides match TRBD2. This CDR3 region has 15 residues. After removal of 6 bases from V and 5 bases from J, the junction contained 4 bases not matched to a gene. Germline V gives CDR1 SGHAT, CDR2 FQNNGV. The CDR3, as DNA: TGTGCCAGCAGTTTCACTAGCGGGGGGACCGGGGAGCTGTTTTTT. Translated: CASSFTSGGTGELFF.

The V gene is TRBV10-3, the J gene TRBJ2-1, with TRBD1 matching 9 bases. The CDR3 has 14 amino acids. From germline, CDR1 is ENHRY and CDR2 SYGVKD. V was pared by 6 bases and J by 9 bases, with 9 bases of the junction left unmatched. The CDR3 here is CAISPGQGQGEQFF. CDR3 in DNA: TGTGCCATCAGCCCGGGACAGGGACAAGGTGAGCAGTTCTTC.

This clone has a handful of counts. The chain combines TRBV5-4 with TRBJ2-7; D perhaps matches TRBD1 (6 bases). Germline V gives CDR1 SGHNT, CDR2 YYREEE (reference sequence). Trimming took 4 bases from V and 3 from J, leaving 8 bases between them. The length of the CDR3 is 12 residues. CDR3 bases: TGTGCCAGCAGCGTACAGGGCTACGAGCAGTACTTC. It yields the protein CASSVQGYEQYF.

The genes are TRBV2 and TRBJ2-7, with D perhaps TRBD1 (5 bases). This CDR3 is built from 13 residues. V shed 10 bases and J shed 2 bases, with 15 bases lying between them. The germline V gene encodes CDR1 SNHLY and CDR2 FYNNEI. CDR3: CATSPDSAYEQYF. CDR3 nucleotides: TGTGCCACCTCCCCCGACAGTGCCTACGAGCAGTACTTC.

V gene TRBV28 combines with J gene TRBJ2-2; D remains ambiguous. This CDR3 spans 13 amino acids. Germline CDR1 is MDHEN and CDR2 is SYDVKM. V was shortened by 3 bases and J by 6 bases, with 8 bases between the two germline ends. The CDR3 DNA reads as TGTGCCAGCAGTTTGAGGTTGGCCGGGGAGCTGTTTTTT. Its translation is CASSLRLAGELFF.

The CDR3 region is CAWSVAGGYQPQHF. The CDR3 DNA sequence: TGTGCCTGGAGTGTAGCAGGGGGTTATCAGCCCCAGCATTTT. This chain links TRBV30 with TRBJ1-5, with TRBD1 identical over 7 bases. V lost 0 bases and J lost 5; bases outside the gene matches: 4. The germline gives CDR1 GTSNPN, CDR2 SVGIG (reference sequence). CDR3 length: 14 amino acids.

The rearrangement joins TRBV5-1 to TRBJ1-4; D possibly corresponds to TRBD1 (6 bases). The CDR3 has 17 residues. With 4 bases removed from V and 7 bases from J, the gap between germline ends came to 23 bases. Germline values: CDR1 SGHRS, CDR2 YFSETQ. The CDR3 loop reads CASSPDLVAGAVEKLFF. The DNA for the CDR3 is TGCGCCAGCAGCCCCGACTTGGTGGCAGGGGCGGTTGAAAAACTGTTTTTT.

The chain joins TRBV4-2 to TRBJ2-5, with 9 nucleotides matching TRBD2. The germline gives CDR1 LGHNA, CDR2 YNFKEQ. This CDR3 spans 17 amino acids. The junction had 8 bases not matched to a gene; V was cut back by 1 base and J by 2 bases. This chain's CDR3 is CASSQVAGGPSQETQYF. DNA for the CDR3: TGTGCCAGCAGCCAAGTTGCGGGGGGGCCTTCACAAGAGACCCAGTACTTC.

This chain links TRBV29-1 with TRBJ2-2; possible D gene TRBD2, 6 bases. V gave up 4 bases and J gave up 8 bases, with 11 bases separating them. This CDR3 is 12 amino acids long. The germline CDR1 and CDR2 sequences are SQVTM and ANQGSEA. CDR3 coding DNA: TGCAGCGTTGCGTGGGGAGGTGGGGAGCTGTTTTTT. The encoded protein is CSVAWGGGELFF.

The chain combines TRBV7-9 with TRBJ2-5, with 12 bases identical to TRBD1. The CDR3 loop spans 15 amino acids. With V trimmed by 4 bases and J by 4 bases, 4 bases remained unmatched. Germline V gene lookup returns CDR1 SEHNR and CDR2 FQNEAQ (reference sequence). The CDR3 DNA is TGTGCCAGCAGCTGGGACAGGGGGCCGGGAGAGACCCAGTACTTC. Translated, it gives CASSWDRGPGETQYF.

The V call is TRBV9, the J call TRBJ2-1; 9 nucleotides line up with TRBD2. Germline V gene sequence: CDR1 SGDLS, CDR2 YYNGEE. The V and J ends lost 2 bases and 9 bases, in that order; junction bases with no gene match: 9. The CDR3 runs to 15 residues. As DNA, the CDR3 is TGTGCCAGCAGCGTTTTCGGGACTAGCTTGGGTGAGCAGTTCTTC. Translated, it gives CASSVFGTSLGEQFF.

The V and J genes are TRBV6-5 and TRBJ1-1, with D perhaps TRBD1 (5 bases). The V and J ends lost 6 bases and 3 bases respectively, with 14 bases between them. The CDR3 has 14 amino acids. In germline, CDR1 is MNHEY, CDR2 SVGAGI. CDR3 in DNA: TGTGCCAGCAGCCAGAAAGGGGACTACACTGAAGCTTTCTTT. The encoded protein is CASSQKGDYTEAFF.